This T cell receptor beta chain was observed in a study of PD-L1 blockade in urothelial cancer. Whole-study context: Counts from blood samples showed a median of 141,255 T cells.

Assay used: immunoSEQ multiplex PCR; TCRdb lists only in-frame clones, some missing. The data hold about 95,000 clones, with around 86% observed a single time. The time point here: pretreatment peripheral blood. Germline CDR1 and CDR2: SGHNT and YYREEE (reference sequence). Deletions cut 2 bases from V and 0 bases from J, with 14 bases between. There are 16 residues in the CDR3. The sample here was PBMCs, taken around atezolizumab (anti-PD-L1) treatment. The V and J genes are TRBV5-4 and TRBJ1-2, with D possibly being TRBD1 (5 bases). The sequence came from a man in his fifties or sixties with urothelial cancer. CDR3 loop: CASSLDSRRANYGYTF. Written as DNA, the CDR3 is TGTGCCAGCAGCTTAGACAGCAGAAGGGCTAACTATGGCTACACCTTC.